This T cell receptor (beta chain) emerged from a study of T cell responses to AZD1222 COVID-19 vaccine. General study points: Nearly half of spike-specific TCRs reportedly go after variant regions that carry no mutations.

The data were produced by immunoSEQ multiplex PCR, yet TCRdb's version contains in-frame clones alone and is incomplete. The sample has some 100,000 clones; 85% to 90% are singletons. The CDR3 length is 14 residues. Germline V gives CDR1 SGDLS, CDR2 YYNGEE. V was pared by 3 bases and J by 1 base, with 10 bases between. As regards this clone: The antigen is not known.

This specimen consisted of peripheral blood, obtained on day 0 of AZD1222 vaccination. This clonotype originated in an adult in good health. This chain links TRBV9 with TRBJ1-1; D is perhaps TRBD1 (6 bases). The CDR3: CASSGTDPNTEAFF. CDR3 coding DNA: TGTGCCAGCAGCGGGACAGATCCGAACACTGAAGCTTTCTTT.